The clone carrying this T cell receptor (beta chain) was seen repeatedly, ten times or more. Per germline, CDR1 MNHEY and CDR2 SMNVEV (reference sequence). V dropped 4 bases and J dropped 5; count of bases not matched to a gene: 4. The CDR3 contains 15 residues. Assembly of TCR beta libraries relied on iRepertoire HTBI primers together with Arm-PCR of CDR3 regions. TCRdb re-analysed the multiplex PCR reads in MiXCR, keeping a single row per CDR3 protein. The sample lists some 410,000 distinct CDR3 sequences; over 15% were seen once. The sample originates from a study of regulatory T cells in long-lasting Graves disease. Time point given: newly diagnosed GD, antithyroid drugs for less than 3 months. PBMCs were the source of the RNA used for TCR sequencing. The same specimen was also included in a second study, on T cells in Graves' hyperthyroidism and ophthalmopathy. This second study notes: The TCR CDR3 was amplified in a first-round RT-PCR using the HTBI primer set.

The specimen comprised peripheral blood mononuclear cells (PBMCs), sampled at new diagnosis, from a patient treated with antithyroid drugs. This chain uses TRBV27 with TRBJ2-1; 11 bases are shared with TRBD2. The sequence came from a woman under 40 with Graves disease. The CDR3 reads CASSYSGRADNEQFF. CDR3 DNA sequence: TGTGCCAGCAGTTATAGCGGGAGGGCCGACAATGAGCAGTTCTTC.